This T cell receptor (beta chain) was profiled in a study of T cell repertoires in cytomegalovirus infection. Study as a whole: Carrying CMV and the relevant HLA type showed in public TCR beta signatures.

Sample share makes this clonotype medium-sized. Its antigen is as yet unknown. Study-level points and caveats: HLA-C-restricted CMV clonotypes gave the most frequent clonotype in two of eight donors.

The CDR3 runs to 14 residues. In germline, CDR1 is MNHNS, CDR2 SASEGT. V dropped 6 bases and J dropped 5 bases, with 13 bases sitting between them. TCRdb re-called the reads through MiXCR, storing one row per CDR3 protein. The sample includes approximately 300,000 distinct CDR3 sequences, roughly 25% of them seen just once. The specimen was cultured PBMCs, collected from culture after CMV antigen stimulation. The receptor's source is a human donor in good health (CMV status not recorded). Some clones in this sample may be carry-over from other donors' samples. This rearrangement joins TRBV6-1 to TRBJ2-2; D not resolved. This CDR3 is CASREMIGTGELFF. CDR3 nucleotide sequence: TGTGCCAGCAGAGAGATGATTGGAACCGGGGAGCTGTTTTTT.